These 10 T cell receptor beta chains were all obtained from the same sample, sequenced in a study of OX40 agonist ivuxolimab in advanced cancers. The data were produced by immunoSEQ multiplex PCR, yet TCRdb's version contains in-frame clones alone and is incomplete. Of 55,000 to 70,000 clones in the sample, over 80% were seen once. Here the sequenced sample was CD4+ or CD8+ T cells sorted from blood, taken in a trial of the OX40 agonist ivuxolimab. Source of these receptors: an adult with an advanced solid tumor such as melanoma, head and neck, liver or kidney cancer.

This rearrangement joins TRBV28 to TRBJ1-2; D might be TRBD1 (5 bases). Between the trimmed V and J ends, which lost 3 bases and 6 bases, there was a span of 14 bases. The CDR3 is 14 residues long. Germline values: CDR1 MDHEN, CDR2 SYDVKM. The CDR3 sequence: CASSFSGGYDGYTF. In DNA form, the CDR3 reads TGTGCCAGCAGTTTTTCTGGGGGATACGATGGCTACACCTTC.

This chain joins TRBV19 and TRBJ1-2, with 7 bases matching TRBD1. V dropped 3 bases and J dropped 4; count of bases not matched to a gene: 5. The CDR3 loop spans 14 amino acids. Germline CDR1 LNHDA, CDR2 SQIVND (reference sequence). In DNA form, the CDR3 reads TGTGCCAGTAGTATTCCCGGGACAGCCTATGGCTACACCTTC. Translating gives CASSIPGTAYGYTF. The full variable domain, in which reference TRBV19 and TRBJ1-2 provide the parts outside the CDR3, is DGGITQSPKYLFRKEGQNVTLSCEQNLNHDAMYWYRQDPGQGLRLIYYSQIVNDFQKGDIAEGYSVSREKKESFPLTVTSAQKNPTAFYLCASSIPGTAYGYTFGSGTRLTVV.

The V gene is TRBV5-6, the J gene TRBJ2-7, with D perhaps assigned TRBD1 or TRBD2 (5 bases each). Trimming took 4 bases from V and 7 from J, leaving 9 bases between them. This CDR3 contains 11 residues. Germline loops: CDR1 SGHDT, CDR2 YYEEEE. Written as DNA, the CDR3 is TGTGCCAGCAGCCGAGGGGAAGAGCAGTACTTC. Protein: CASSRGEEQYF.

The rearrangement uses TRBV7-8 and TRBJ1-2; 9 bases agree with TRBD1. J gave up 4 bases and V 3 bases, and 6 bases lay outside the gene matches. The CDR3 spans 15 residues. CDR1 and CDR2 from the germline V gene are SGHVS and FQNEAQ. The CDR3 reads CASSFAGTGRYGYTF. In DNA, the CDR3 is TGTGCCAGCAGCTTCGCCGGGACAGGGCGCTATGGCTACACCTTC.

This clone was detected only once. Additional DNA sequences in this sample encode the identical CDR3. The gene calls are TRBV9 and TRBJ2-7, with D hard to call. Trimming shortened V by 0 bases and J by 0 bases, and 7 bases separated the two germline ends. The CDR3 totals 14 residues. Looked up from germline, CDR1 is SGDLS and CDR2 is YYNGEE. CDR3 bases: TGTGCCAGCAGCGTAGGTCCGGACTCCTACGAGCAGTACTTC. It yields the protein CASSVGPDSYEQYF.

The chain uses TRBV30 and TRBJ1-1; weak D call: TRBD1 (5 bases). Germline V gene sequence: CDR1 GTSNPN, CDR2 SVGIG (reference sequence). V lost 8 bases to trimming and J lost 4 bases, with 14 bases between them. The CDR3 runs to 12 residues. The CDR3 DNA follows: TGTGCCCTGGGGCGGGGCGGCACTGAAGCTTTCTTT. Amino acids: CALGRGGTEAFF.

The chain couples TRBV6-6 to TRBJ1-6; 7 bases map to TRBD1. The CDR3 spans 15 residues. V shed 6 bases, J shed 9 bases, and the junction held 11 bases outside the gene matches. The germline CDR1 and CDR2 sequences are MNHNY and SVGAGI (reference sequence). CDR3 residues: CASRSLTGASSPLHF. CDR3 DNA sequence: TGTGCCAGCAGGTCCCTTACAGGGGCTAGTTCACCCCTCCACTTT.

The chain has TRBV10-3 and TRBJ2-5; the D call may be TRBD1 or TRBD2 (5 bases each). Germline V lookup: CDR1 ENHRY, CDR2 SYGVKD. The CDR3 loop spans 11 amino acids. With 4 bases removed from V and 7 bases from J, the gap between germline ends came to 7 bases. CDR3 residues: CAISGGGTQYF. Here the CDR3 DNA reads TGTGCCATCAGTGGTGGGGGGACCCAGTACTTC.

This clone was recorded a few times. The chain employs TRBV28 and TRBJ2-5, with D tentatively TRBD2 (7 bases). This CDR3 spans 15 amino acids. V lost 3 bases and J lost 5, with 16 bases in between. Germline loops: CDR1 MDHEN, CDR2 SYDVKM. CDR3 nucleotide sequence: TGTGCCAGCAGTTTTAATCGGGGGGCGACTGAGACCCAGTACTTC. The encoded protein is CASSFNRGATETQYF.

This clone has only one observation. This rearrangement joins TRBV18 to TRBJ1-2, with no clear D. Germline V CDR1 and CDR2: KGHSH, LQKENI. The CDR3 consists of 14 residues. The germline V and J ends were trimmed by 2 bases and 8 bases, with 15 bases remaining between them. The CDR3 DNA reads as TGTGCCAGCTCACCATCATGGGGATGGAGCGGCTACACCTTC. Translating it yields CASSPSWGWSGYTF.